This T cell receptor beta chain was identified during a study of technical replicates of blood from four donors. CDR1 and CDR2 from the germline V gene are MNHEY and SMNVEV (reference sequence). V shed 2 bases and J shed 4 bases, with 8 bases lying between them. The CDR3 covers 13 residues. The repertoire was sequenced with immunoSEQ multiplex PCR; TCRdb's copy has only in-frame clones and lacks some. The table records under 85,000 clones, just under 97% of them present only once. Input material: T cells isolated from PBMCs. The chain employs TRBV27 and TRBJ1-2; D is undetermined. The receptor comes from a human donor in good health. DNA of the CDR3: TGTGCCAGCAGTTTAGGCCCAGTCTATGGCTACACCTTC. Translated: CASSLGPVYGYTF.